This T cell receptor beta chain emerged from a study of blood T cell repertoires in COVID-19. Trimming cost V 3 bases and J 3 bases, with 15 bases left between them. The germline gives CDR1 SGHRS, CDR2 YFSETQ. The CDR3 is made up of 15 amino acids. Assay used: immunoSEQ multiplex PCR; TCRdb lists only in-frame clones, some missing. The sample carries roughly 150,000 clones, 83% recorded once. Sequencing input: peripheral blood. The origin of this receptor is a woman older than 75 with acute or convalescent COVID-19. This sequence joins TRBV5-1 and TRBJ1-1; weak D call: TRBD1 (6 bases). DNA of the CDR3: TGCGCCAGCAGCTGGAGAACGGACAGCCACACTGAAGCTTTCTTT. Its translation is CASSWRTDSHTEAFF. Filled out from reference TRBV5-1 and TRBJ1-1, the complete variable domain reads KAGVTQTPRYLIKTRGQQVTLSCSPISGHRSVSWYQQTPGQGLQFLFEYFSETQRNKGNFPGRFSGRQFSNSRSEMNVSTLELGDSALYLCASSWRTDSHTEAFFGQGTRLTVV.